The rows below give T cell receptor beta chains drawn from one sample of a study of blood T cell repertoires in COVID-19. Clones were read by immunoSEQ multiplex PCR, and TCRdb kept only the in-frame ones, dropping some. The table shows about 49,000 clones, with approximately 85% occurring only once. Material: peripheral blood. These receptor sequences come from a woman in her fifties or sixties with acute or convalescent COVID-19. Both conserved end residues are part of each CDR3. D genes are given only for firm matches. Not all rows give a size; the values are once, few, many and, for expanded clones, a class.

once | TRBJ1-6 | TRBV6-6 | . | TGTGCCAGCAGGGGTGACAGGTATCGTTCACCCCTCCACTTT | CASRGDRYRSPLHF
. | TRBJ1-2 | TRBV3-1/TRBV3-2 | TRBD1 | TGTGCCAGCAGCCAAGCCGACAGGGGAGGCTATGGCTACACCTTC | CASSQADRGGYGYTF
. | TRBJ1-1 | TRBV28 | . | TGTGCCAGCAGAGATTCGGGAAGGGCGAACACTGAAGCTTTCTTT | CASRDSGRANTEAFF
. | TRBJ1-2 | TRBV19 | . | TGTGCCAGTAGTACGCCCCGGGTAGGTGGCTACACCTTC | CASSTPRVGGYTF
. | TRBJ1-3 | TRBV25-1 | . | TGTGCCAGCAGTGCTACAGGGATTAGCTCTGGAAACACCATATATTTT | CASSATGISSGNTIYF
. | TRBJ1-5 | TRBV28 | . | TGTGCCAGCAGTTTACAGATAATCCAGTCCCAGCATTTT | CASSLQIIQSQHF
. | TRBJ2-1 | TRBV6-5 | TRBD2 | TGTGCCAGCAGTTACGGGACTAGCGACAATGAGCAGTTCTTC | CASSYGTSDNEQFF
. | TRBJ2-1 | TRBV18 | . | TGTGCCAGCTCGCCGACAGAATACAATGAGCAGTTCTTC | CASSPTEYNEQFF
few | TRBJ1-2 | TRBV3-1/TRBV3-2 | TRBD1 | TGTGCCAGCAGCCCGGGGACAGGGGCCCCCTATGGCTACACCTTC | CASSPGTGAPYGYTF
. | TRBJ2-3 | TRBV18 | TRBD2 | TGTGCCAGCTCCCTAACCACTAGCGGGGGAAGCACAGATACGCAGTATTTT | CASSLTTSGGSTDTQYF
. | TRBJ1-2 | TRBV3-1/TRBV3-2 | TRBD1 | TGTGCCAGCAGCCTCATCCCGGGACAGGGGGATGGCTACACCTTC | CASSLIPGQGDGYTF
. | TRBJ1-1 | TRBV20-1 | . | TGCAGTGCTAGTGGTTTTGTAGACAGGAGACTTGACACTGAAGCTTTCTTT | CSASGFVDRRLDTEAFF
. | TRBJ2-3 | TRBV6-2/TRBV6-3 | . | TGTGCCAGCAGTTCATTCACGGGAGGCACAGATACGCAGTATTTT | CASSSFTGGTDTQYF
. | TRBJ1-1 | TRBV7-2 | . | TGTGCCAGCAGCTTAGAGACTCAGAACACTGAAGCTTTCTTT | CASSLETQNTEAFF
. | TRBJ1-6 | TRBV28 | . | TGTGCCAGCAGTTTAGACAGTAATTCACCCCTCCACTTT | CASSLDSNSPLHF
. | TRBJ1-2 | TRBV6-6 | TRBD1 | TGTGCCAGCAGTTACGGACAGGGTGACGGCTATGGCTACACCTTC | CASSYGQGDGYGYTF
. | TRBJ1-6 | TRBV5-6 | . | TGTGCCAGCAGCTTGGGCAGGTACAATAATTCACCCCTCCACTTT | CASSLGRYNNSPLHF
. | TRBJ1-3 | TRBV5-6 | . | TGTGCCAGCAGCTTAACTACAGGGCTGAGCTCTGGAAACACCATATATTTT | CASSLTTGLSSGNTIYF
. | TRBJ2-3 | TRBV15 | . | TGTGCCACCAGCAGAGTGGCGGGAAAAAACACAGATACGCAGTATTTT | CATSRVAGKNTDTQYF
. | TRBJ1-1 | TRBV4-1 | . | TGCGCCAGCAGCCAAGATCGATACAGGGCGAACACTGAAGCTTTCTTT | CASSQDRYRANTEAFF
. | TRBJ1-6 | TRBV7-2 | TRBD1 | TGTGCCAGCAGCTTAGGGGAAGTCTGGGACAGCTATAATTCACCCCTCCACTTT | CASSLGEVWDSYNSPLHF
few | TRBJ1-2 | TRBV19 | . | TGTGCCAGTAGTATTTCAGGGATTAATGGCTACACCTTC | CASSISGINGYTF
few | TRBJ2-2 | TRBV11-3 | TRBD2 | TGTGCCAGCAGCTTAGGGATAGCGGGAGGCACCGGGGAGCTGTTTTTT | CASSLGIAGGTGELFF
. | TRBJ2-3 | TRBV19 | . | TGTGCCACGAGGAGCACAGATACGCAGTATTTT | CATRSTDTQYF
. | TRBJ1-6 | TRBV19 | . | TGTGCCAGTAGTATGGCGGATTCACCCCTCCACTTT | CASSMADSPLHF
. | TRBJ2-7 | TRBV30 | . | TGTGCCAGCGGTGGTGCCAGACCACCCTACGAGCAGTACTTC | CASGGARPPYEQYF
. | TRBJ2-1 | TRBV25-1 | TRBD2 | TGTGCCAGCAGTGAATCAATAGGGTTAGCGGGAGAGGGTGAGCAGTTCTTC | CASSESIGLAGEGEQFF
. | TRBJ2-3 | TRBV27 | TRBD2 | TGTGCCAGCAGTTCGTATAGCGGGAGGGACCGCACAGATACGCAGTATTTT | CASSSYSGRDRTDTQYF
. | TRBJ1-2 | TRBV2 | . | TGTGCCAGCAGACCCACAGGGCCCGGGCATGGCTACACCTTC | CASRPTGPGHGYTF
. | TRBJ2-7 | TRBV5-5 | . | TGTGCCAGCAGCTGGGGGGGACAGGCGTCCTACGAGCAGTACTTC | CASSWGGQASYEQYF
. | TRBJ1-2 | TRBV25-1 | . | TGTGCCAGCAGTGATCTTGGCTTCATGGGCTACACCTTC | CASSDLGFMGYTF
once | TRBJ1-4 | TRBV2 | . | TGTGCCAGCAGTGTTTTTGGGACACCTAATGAAAAACTGTTTTTT | CASSVFGTPNEKLFF
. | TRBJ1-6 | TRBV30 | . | TGTGCCTGGAGTGTGGACTTTTCACCCCTCCACTTT | CAWSVDFSPLHF
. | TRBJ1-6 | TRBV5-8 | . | TGTGCCAGCAGAGAGCGGGACAATTATTCACCCCTCCACTTT | CASRERDNYSPLHF
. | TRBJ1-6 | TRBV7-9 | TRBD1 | TGTGCCAGCAGCTTAGGACAGGGAAGATCACCCCTCCACTTT | CASSLGQGRSPLHF